This T cell receptor beta chain was identified during a study of T cells in Graves' hyperthyroidism and ophthalmopathy. The study excluded patients with uncontrolled infection, other autoimmune disease, pregnancy or lactation. Germline V gives CDR1 SGHTA, CDR2 FQGNSA. The CDR3 contains 13 residues. V gave up 6 bases and J gave up 6 bases; unmatched junction bases: 7. Study results and caveats: Classification by a 13 V-J model distinguished ophthalmopathy from stable hyperthyroidism. The model foresaw ophthalmopathy a median approximately 6.1 months prior to onset. The majority of expanded thyroid clonotypes above 0.001 also appeared in blood.

This clonotype was recorded many times. Its target is not known. Researchers amplified the TCR beta CDR3 regions from RNA transcripts. During a first-round RT-PCR of the TCR CDR3, the HTBI primer set was used. A single record per CDR3 protein comes from TCRdb applying MiXCR to the multiplex PCR reads. The sample records hundreds of thousands of distinct CDR3 sequences, nearly 45% being singletons. The specimen sequenced was peripheral blood or thyroid tissue (not recorded which). The sequence was obtained from an adult man with Graves' disease, either hyperthyroidism or ophthalmopathy (not recorded which). This chain links TRBV7-2 with TRBJ1-2; TRBD1 matches at 7 bases. CDR3 amino acids: CASRETGVNGYTF. CDR3 nucleotide sequence: TGTGCCAGCAGGGAAACAGGGGTGAATGGCTACACCTTC.